The clone carrying this TCR beta chain was seen many times. The antigen is undetermined. The data belong to a study of Graves' ophthalmopathy and Graves' hyperthyroidism. Notes on the study in general: Most thyroid-expanded clonotypes exceeding 0.001 frequency were also found in blood.

Moderate-to-severe activity, CAS ≥3, NOSPECS ≥4 and duration under 3 months were recorded for donors with ophthalmopathy. Thyroid ultrasound, orbital computed tomography, TRAb, serum thyroxine and clinical symptoms formed the basis of diagnosis. The PBMC fraction was derived from 9.5 to 10 ml of fresh peripheral blood. Scientists amplified the TCR beta CDR3 regions from RNA transcripts. First-round RT-PCR employed HTBI primers, with a second-round multiplex PCR after it. Each CDR3 protein gets one entry after TCRdb re-called the multiplex PCR reads with MiXCR. The sample has about 370,000 distinct CDR3 sequences, around 16% seen once. This TCR was recovered from a woman aged 18-30 years with Graves' ophthalmopathy. The sample comprised peripheral blood.

The DNA for the CDR3 is TGTGCCTGGAGTGGACAGGTGAACACTGAAGCTTTCTTT. Its translation is CAWSGQVNTEAFF. This chain joins TRBV30 and TRBJ1-1, with TRBD1 as a possible D gene (6 bases). The CDR3 is 13 residues long. Trimming left V 1 base short and J 0 bases short, with 6 bases between. Germline V CDR1 and CDR2: GTSNPN, SVGIG (reference sequence). The full variable domain, with the rest looked up from reference TRBV30 and TRBJ1-1, is SQTIHQWPATLVQPVGSPLSLECTVEGTSNPNLYWYRQAAGRGLQLLFYSVGIGQISSEVPQNLSASRPQDRQFILSSKKLLLSDSGFYLCAWSGQVNTEAFFGQGTRLTVV.